The entry below gives a single T cell receptor (beta chain) sequence along with its context. Its antigen is currently unknown. These data belong to a study of cytomegalovirus exposure and HLA in healthy donors. Study at large: A preliminary data release comprised 80 million to 95 million unique TCRs obtained from HLA-typed donors.

Overall study findings and caveats: There were several of the most significant clusters that appeared linked to common viral pathogens in a later analysis. Reported performance of the classifier showed diagnosis of cytomegalovirus status with high specificity and sensitivity.

The primer mix had 60 Vbeta and 13 Jbeta primers. Profiling relied on immunoSEQ multiplex PCR, and the TCRdb table lists in-frame clones only, not all of them. The table includes some 92,000 clones, around 80% detected once. Whereas donors were nominally healthy upon sampling, unrecorded immune exposures were probable. The sequenced material came from PBMCs. The sequence was obtained from a man aged 18 to 29 in good health and CMV-seropositive.

The CDR3 nucleotides read TGTGCCAGCAGTGGGCCGACCGTGGACAGGTATGGCTACACCTTC. It is translated as CASSGPTVDRYGYTF. The rearrangement uses TRBV6-1 and TRBJ1-2; 7 nucleotides match TRBD1. V was pared by 4 bases and J by 5 bases, with 10 bases of the junction left unmatched. Germline V gene sequence: CDR1 MNHNS, CDR2 SASEGT. This CDR3 contains 15 residues.